This T cell receptor (beta chain) emerged from a study of OX40 agonist ivuxolimab in advanced cancers. Study-level background: Ivuxolimab, which targeted the costimulatory receptor OX40 (CD134), was an agonistic, fully human IgG2 monoclonal antibody. Intravenous ivuxolimab was administered to patients every 2 weeks at six dose levels: 0.01, 0.1, 0.3, 1.5, 3 and 10 mg/kg. Of the roughly 50 dose-escalation patients, hepatocellular carcinoma was present in about 19, melanoma in around 15, renal cell carcinoma in 9 and head and neck cancer in 9. A male proportion of 82.7% and a mean age of around 60 years, ranging from about 23 to 90, were recorded for the dose-escalation cohort. Prior anti-PD-1, anti-PD-L1 or anti-CTLA-4 therapy was permitted, and about 40% of dose-escalation patients had received checkpoint inhibitors. Partial responses occurred in three dose-escalation patients: two with cutaneous melanoma and one with hepatocellular carcinoma. Peripheral TCRbeta sequencing was intended to test whether TCR sequence diversity was altered and clonal T-cell expansion was caused by ivuxolimab. The monotherapy dose-escalation portion (N ≈ 50 patients) of the phase I ivuxolimab trial is reported in the paper.

Overall study results and their limits: At doses of 0.1 to 3.0 mg/kg, clonal expansion of both CD4+ and CD8+ T cells in blood was seen between baseline and week 6. In the 0.1-3.0 mg/kg groups, partial responders had among the lowest normalized peripheral clonal expansion, particularly in CD8+ T cells. After ivuxolimab, CD8+ T cells had more expanded clones than CD4+ T cells on average. Low levels of normalized T-cell clonal expansion were also seen in some nonresponding patients. Which antigens the clonally expanded peripheral T cells were specific for was not determined.

Genomic DNA was isolated from the sorted cells so that the TCRbeta CDR3 region could be sequenced. The immunoSEQ Assay was used for sequencing of TCRbeta CDR3 regions. Sourced from immuneACCESS, this table was stored by TCRdb with only in-frame sequences that have V and J called. A share of the clones is absent; for the studies checked, an unresolved V gene accounts for under half, and the remainder has no known explanation. This sample holds about 93,000 clones; approximately 94% were observed only once. 2% to 3% of the sample lies in the top ten. Patients with a history of autoimmune disease or receiving systemic immunosuppression were excluded from the trial. Peripheral blood for TCR sequencing was collected from all dose cohorts at baseline, on cycle 4 day 1, and on cycle 7 day 1. The samples were taken from a phase I, first-in-human, multicenter, open-label dose-escalation trial of ivuxolimab. Adults with locally advanced or metastatic head and neck squamous cell, hepatocellular, melanoma or renal cell carcinoma were enrolled in the trial. Before TCR sequencing, CD4+ and CD8+ T cells were separately sorted from peripheral blood.

V is reduced by 3 bases and J by 4 bases, leaving a spacing of 9 bases between them. CDR1 and CDR2, per the germline V gene (reference sequence), are SEHNR and FQNEAQ. From the cysteine up to the phenylalanine, the CDR3 has a length of 13 residues. Only CDR3 DNA is held: 39 bases, read in frame from base 1. Turning to this clone: The clone's antigen remains unknown. There are no base qualities to consult, and no much larger clone falls within one base.

The TCR sequence derives from an adult with an advanced solid tumor such as melanoma, head and neck, liver or kidney cancer. The input for sequencing was CD4+ or CD8+ T cells sorted from blood, taken in a trial of the OX40 agonist ivuxolimab. The V and J segments used are TRBV7-9 and TRBJ1-1; TRBD1 is a possible D gene, resting on 5 matching bases. The encoded CDR3 is CASSLDGGTEAFF. The DNA sequence is given as TGTGCCAGCAGCTTGGACGGGGGCACTGAAGCTTTCTTT.